The 29 T cell receptor beta chains listed next were all sequenced from one sample in a study of cytomegalovirus exposure and HLA in healthy donors (dated by TCRdb to the late 2010s). The protocol used for the library was the immunoSEQ multiplex PCR assay. TCRdb carries this immuneACCESS record with in-frame sequences only. Its versions omit some clonotypes, under half of them owing to an unresolved V gene in the studies checked, with the rest unexplained. The table for this sample lists fewer than 350,000 clones; around 87% of them were counted only once. The ten biggest clones cover approximately 0.94% of the sample. Sequenced input: PBMCs. These receptors were taken from a woman aged 18-29 years in good health and CMV-seronegative.

CDR3 DNA sequence: TGTGCCAGCAGCTTCGGTGCGCGCGGCGAGCAGTACTTC. Translating gives CASSFGARGEQYF. The chain is built from TRBV5-4 and TRBJ2-7, with D unclear. Germline V gene sequence: CDR1 SGHNT, CDR2 YYREEE (reference sequence). V shed 2 bases and J shed 6 bases, with 12 bases lying between them. The CDR3 totals 13 residues.

The chain is built from TRBV6-5 and TRBJ1-5; TRBD1 agrees at 8 bases. The CDR3 contains 13 residues. The J segment lost 6 bases and the V segment lost 6 bases, leaving 4 bases of the junction unmatched. Germline CDR1 is MNHEY and CDR2 is SVGAGI. CDR3 coding DNA: TGTGCCAGCAGAGGACAGGGAGGTCAGCCCCAGCATTTT. This translates into CASRGQGGQPQHF.

This clone was seen a few times. V is TRBV27 and J is TRBJ1-3; no firm D call. The CDR3 covers 13 residues. V dropped 5 bases and J dropped 2 bases, with 7 bases sitting between them. Germline CDR1 reads MNHEY; CDR2 reads SMNVEV (reference sequence). The chain's CDR3 is CASSLRTGNTIYF. The CDR3 bases are TGTGCCAGCAGTCTCAGAACTGGAAACACCATATATTTT.

This sequence joins TRBV27 and TRBJ2-7, with D maybe TRBD1 (5 bases). Germline CDR1 reads MNHEY; CDR2 reads SMNVEV (reference sequence). There are 14 residues in the CDR3. With 3 bases removed from V and 0 bases from J, the gap between germline ends came to 9 bases. The CDR3 loop reads CASSFRQYSYEQYF. The DNA for the CDR3 is TGTGCCAGCAGTTTCCGACAGTACTCCTACGAGCAGTACTTC.

V is TRBV6-5 and J is TRBJ2-7; possibly TRBD1 for D (6 bases). The CDR3 has 15 residues. CDR1 and CDR2 (germline): MNHEY, SVGAGI. Trimming pared 0 bases from V and 4 bases from J, leaving 13 bases between. As DNA, the CDR3 is TGTGCCAGCAGTTACTCGATAGGACAGAAGTACGAGCAGTACTTC. Encoded protein: CASSYSIGQKYEQYF.

The chain employs TRBV10-3 and TRBJ1-3; no clear D. V was cut by 4 bases and J by 0 bases, with 10 bases left in between. CDR3 length: 15 amino acids. Germline V CDR1 and CDR2: ENHRY, SYGVKD. This CDR3 reads CAISGQQLSGNTIYF. The DNA for the CDR3 is TGTGCCATCAGTGGTCAACAGCTCTCTGGAAACACCATATATTTT.

V usage is TRBV27 and J usage is TRBJ2-3, with 13 bases aligning to TRBD2. Germline CDR1 reads MNHEY; CDR2 reads SMNVEV (reference sequence). The CDR3 loop spans 17 amino acids. The trim removed 5 bases at V and 2 bases at J, leaving 7 bases unmatched. The CDR3 sequence: CASSPGLAGVITDTQYF. The CDR3, as DNA: TGTGCCAGCAGTCCTGGACTAGCGGGAGTGATCACAGATACGCAGTATTTT.

The V gene is TRBV7-2, the J gene TRBJ2-7; 7 bases fit TRBD2. The germline V gene encodes CDR1 SGHTA and CDR2 FQGNSA. This CDR3 has 15 residues. V lost 2 bases, J lost 4 bases, and 8 bases stayed unmatched. The DNA for the CDR3 is TGTGCCAGCAGCTTAACTGGACTAGAGCAATACGAGCAGTACTTC. Its translation is CASSLTGLEQYEQYF.

CDR3 DNA sequence: TGTGCCATCAGTGGGACTAGCGGAGAGACCCAGTACTTC. It specifies CAISGTSGETQYF. The chain links TRBV10-3 to TRBJ2-5; 10 nucleotides match TRBD2. CDR1 and CDR2 (germline): ENHRY, SYGVKD. The length of the CDR3 is 13 residues. With V trimmed by 4 bases and J by 4 bases, 0 bases remained unmatched.

The V and J genes are TRBV6-1 and TRBJ1-2; a weak D match, TRBD1 (6 bases). Trimming stripped 6 bases from V and 3 bases from J, with 14 bases between. Germline V CDR1 and CDR2: MNHNS, SASEGT. CDR3 size: 14 residues. CDR3 sequence: CASSVTGQDYGYTF. CDR3 nucleotides: TGTGCCAGCAGCGTTACAGGGCAGGACTATGGCTACACCTTC.

This clone was seen once. This chain uses TRBV25-1 with TRBJ1-2, with unresolved D. This CDR3 has 15 amino acids. Trimming shortened V by 4 bases and J by 8 bases, and 20 bases separated the two germline ends. Germline assignment: CDR1 MGHDK and CDR2 SYGVNS. The CDR3 sequence is CASSGLSGLNEGYTF. The CDR3 DNA sequence: TGTGCCAGCAGTGGATTAAGCGGACTCAACGAAGGCTACACCTTC.

The chain carries TRBV7-3 and TRBJ2-7; D may be TRBD2 (5 bases). The CDR3 is made up of 14 amino acids. The germline V gene encodes CDR1 SGHTA and CDR2 FQGTGA. V was trimmed by 2 bases and J by 4 bases, leaving 12 bases between them. Here the CDR3 DNA reads TGTGCCAGCAGCTTACGGTCGGGGAGTTACGAGCAGTACTTC. Translated: CASSLRSGSYEQYF. Together with reference TRBV7-3 and TRBJ2-7, the CDR3 gives the full variable domain: GAGVSQTPSNKVTEKGKYVELRCDPISGHTALYWYRQSLGQGPEFLIYFQGTGAADDSGLPNDRFFAVRPEGSVSTLKIQRTERGDSAVYLCASSLRSGSYEQYFGPGTRLTVT.

The J gene is TRBJ1-3, the V gene TRBV7-6; D ambiguous. Germline V gene data show CDR1 as SGHVS and CDR2 as FNYEAQ. The CDR3 loop spans 13 amino acids. With 2 bases removed from V and 3 bases from J, the gap between germline ends came to 5 bases. This CDR3 is CASSLTDGNTIYF. Here the CDR3 DNA reads TGTGCCAGCAGCTTAACAGATGGAAACACCATATATTTT.

For the CDR3, the DNA is TGTGCCAGCAGCTTTTACTATACAGGGGTCACCACAGATACGCAGTATTTT. This sequence encodes CASSFYYTGVTTDTQYF. The chain is built from TRBV7-3 and TRBJ2-3; 7 bases match TRBD1. CDR1 and CDR2 (germline): SGHTA, FQGTGA. V shed 3 bases and J 2 bases; nucleotides not matched to a gene: 11. The length of the CDR3 is 17 residues.

The V and J genes are TRBV2 and TRBJ2-7; TRBD2 aligns across 8 bases. Germline V gives CDR1 SNHLY, CDR2 FYNNEI. The CDR3 runs 15 residues. Trimming took 3 bases from V and 0 from J; bases not matched to a gene: 4. The CDR3 here is CASSDRREGSYEQYF. CDR3 nucleotide sequence: TGTGCCAGCAGTGATCGACGGGAGGGCTCCTACGAGCAGTACTTC.

The chain couples TRBV4-1 to TRBJ2-1, with a weak D call TRBD2 (5 bases). The V gene lost 5 bases and the J gene lost 3 bases, with 17 bases spanning the gap. CDR3 length: 16 amino acids. CDR1 is MGHRA, CDR2 YSYEKL, per germline. CDR3 in DNA: TGCGCCAGCAGCGCAAAAAGTCGGGGATACTACAATGAGCAGTTCTTC. Translated: CASSAKSRGYYNEQFF.

V and J are TRBV5-1 and TRBJ1-2, with 7 bases aligning to TRBD1. Per germline, CDR1 SGHRS and CDR2 YFSETQ. This CDR3 comprises 15 residues. With V trimmed by 4 bases and J by 7 bases, 13 bases remained unmatched. In nucleotides, the CDR3 is TGCGCCAGCAGCCCCGACGGTAGGACAGGCGCTGGCTACACCTTC. Protein: CASSPDGRTGAGYTF.

This clone appeared a single time. The chain employs TRBV13 and TRBJ2-2, with 8 bases matching TRBD2. Trimming at V came to 0 bases and at J to 0 bases, leaving 3 bases not matched to a gene. There are 17 residues in the CDR3. Germline V gives CDR1 PRHDT, CDR2 FYEKMQ (reference sequence). As DNA, the CDR3 is TGTGCCAGCAGCTTAGGGGTAGCGGGATCGAACACCGGGGAGCTGTTTTTT. This translates into CASSLGVAGSNTGELFF. The whole variable domain, filled in from reference TRBV13 and TRBJ2-2, reads AAGVIQSPRHLIKEKRETATLKCYPIPRHDTVYWYQQGPGQDPQFLISFYEKMQSDKGSIPDRFSAQQFSDYHSELNMSSLELGDSALYFCASSLGVAGSNTGELFFGEGSRLTVL.

J is TRBJ1-4 and V is TRBV27; a possible D gene is TRBD1 (5 bases). Germline V gene data show CDR1 as MNHEY and CDR2 as SMNVEV (reference sequence). The CDR3 totals 17 residues. The V gene lost 2 bases and the J gene lost 8 bases, with 21 bases spanning the gap. For the CDR3, the DNA is TGTGCCAGCAGTTTAACCGGGTCGGGGGGATTCGAAGAAAAACTGTTTTTT. It translates to CASSLTGSGGFEEKLFF.

The rearrangement joins TRBV18 to TRBJ2-7; 8 bases line up with TRBD1. J lost 2 bases, V lost 2 bases, and 17 bases had no gene match. CDR1 KGHSH and CDR2 LQKENI come from the germline V gene. This CDR3 is 19 amino acids long. The CDR3 spells CASSPSGRGQEKKTYEQYF. CDR3 in DNA: TGTGCCAGCTCACCAAGCGGAAGGGGACAGGAAAAAAAAACCTACGAGCAGTACTTC.

This chain links TRBV28 with TRBJ2-7, with 9 bases identical to TRBD1. There are 14 residues in the CDR3. CDR1 MDHEN and CDR2 SYDVKM come from the germline V gene. With V trimmed by 2 bases and J by 4 bases, 3 bases remained unmatched. CDR3 region: CASSLGDRVYEQYF. CDR3 nucleotide sequence: TGTGCCAGCAGTTTAGGGGACAGGGTTTACGAGCAGTACTTC. Filled out from reference TRBV28 and TRBJ2-7, the complete variable domain reads DVKVTQSSRYLVKRTGEKVFLECVQDMDHENMFWYRQDPGLGLRLIYFSYDVKMKEKGDIPEGYSVSREKKERFSLILESASTNQTSMYLCASSLGDRVYEQYFGPGTRLTVT.

This chain uses TRBV9 with TRBJ2-3; possible D gene TRBD2, 5 bases. Germline V CDR1 and CDR2: SGDLS, YYNGEE. The CDR3 extends over 15 amino acids. The V end was cut by 2 bases, the J end by 6 bases, with 16 bases between. DNA for the CDR3: TGTGCCAGCAGCGTGACCGGGATGGTAGGGGATACGCAGTATTTT. This gives the protein CASSVTGMVGDTQYF. Variable domain in full (rest from reference TRBV9 and TRBJ2-3): DSGVTQTPKHLITATGQRVTLRCSPRSGDLSVYWYQQSLDQGLQFLIQYYNGEERAKGNILERFSAQQFPDLHSELNLSSLELGDSALYFCASSVTGMVGDTQYFGPGTRLTVL.

V usage is TRBV7-9 and J usage is TRBJ2-7; a possible D gene is TRBD1 (6 bases). CDR1 SEHNR and CDR2 FQNEAQ come from the germline V gene (reference sequence). Trimming removed 5 bases from V and 1 base from J, with 12 bases in between. This CDR3 contains 14 residues. CDR3 in DNA: TGTGCCAGCAGCGCTGAGGACAGATCCTACGAGCAGTACTTC. Its translation: CASSAEDRSYEQYF.

The rearrangement uses TRBV5-1 and TRBJ2-3; 9 nucleotides line up with TRBD2. CDR3 size: 15 residues. V dropped 6 bases and J dropped 4; count of bases not matched to a gene: 9. Germline CDR1 SGHRS, CDR2 YFSETQ. CDR3 in amino acids: CASTFGGRASDTQYF. Written as DNA, the CDR3 is TGCGCCAGCACCTTTGGCGGGAGGGCCTCAGATACGCAGTATTTT.

The rearrangement uses TRBV6-1 and TRBJ1-2, with 7 bases identical to TRBD1. V gave up 10 bases and J gave up 8 bases; unmatched junction bases: 13. The length of the CDR3 is 13 residues. CDR1 and CDR2 from the germline V gene are MNHNS and SASEGT. The CDR3 region has the DNA TGTGCCATAGGACAGGAGCCCTTTTCGGGCTACACCTTC. Encoded protein: CAIGQEPFSGYTF.

This clone appeared once. The gene calls are TRBV6-5 and TRBJ1-1; 7 nucleotides line up with TRBD1. CDR1 and CDR2 (germline): MNHEY, SVGAGI. The CDR3 totals 14 residues. Trimming cost V 4 bases and J 0 bases; bases outside gene matches: 2. The CDR3 nucleotides are TGTGCCAGCAGTTCCGGGACAGTGAACACTGAAGCTTTCTTT. It is translated as CASSSGTVNTEAFF.

The chain couples TRBV19 to TRBJ1-2, with 8 bases lining up with TRBD1. Germline CDR1 reads LNHDA; CDR2 reads SQIVND (reference sequence). The CDR3 spans 13 residues. Unmatched junction bases numbered 8, after V lost 6 bases and J lost 8 bases. CDR3 residues: CASRGSTGVGYTF. The CDR3 nucleotides are TGTGCCAGTAGAGGGTCGACAGGGGTAGGCTACACCTTC.

This sequence joins TRBV7-2 and TRBJ1-2; D possibly corresponds to TRBD1 (6 bases). Trimming left V 2 bases short and J 4 bases short, with 14 bases between. This CDR3 is built from 15 residues. CDR1 SGHTA and CDR2 FQGNSA come from the germline V gene. CDR3 sequence: CASSLKSPDSYGYTF. In DNA, the CDR3 is TGTGCCAGCAGCTTAAAATCCCCGGACAGCTATGGCTACACCTTC.

V and J are TRBV18 and TRBJ1-2; perhaps TRBD1 as D (5 bases). Germline-derived CDR1 and CDR2 are KGHSH and LQKENI. This CDR3 spans 13 amino acids. Trimming stripped 5 bases from V and 2 bases from J, with 9 bases between. The CDR3 region is CASSSDSNYGYTF. DNA of the CDR3: TGTGCCAGCTCATCCGACAGCAACTATGGCTACACCTTC.